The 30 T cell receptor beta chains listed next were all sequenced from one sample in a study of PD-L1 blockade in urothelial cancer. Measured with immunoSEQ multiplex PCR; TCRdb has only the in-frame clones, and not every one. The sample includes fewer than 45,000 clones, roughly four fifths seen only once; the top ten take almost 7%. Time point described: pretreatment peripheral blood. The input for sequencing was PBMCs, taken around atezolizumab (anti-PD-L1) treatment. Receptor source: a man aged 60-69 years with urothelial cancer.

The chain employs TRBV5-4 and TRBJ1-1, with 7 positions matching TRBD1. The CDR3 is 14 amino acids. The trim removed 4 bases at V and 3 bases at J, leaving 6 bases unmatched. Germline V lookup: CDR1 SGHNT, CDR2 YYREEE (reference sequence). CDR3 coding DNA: TGTGCCAGCAGCGCACCTCAGGGGGACACTGAAGCTTTCTTT. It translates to CASSAPQGDTEAFF. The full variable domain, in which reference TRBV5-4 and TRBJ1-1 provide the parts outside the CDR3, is ETGVTQSPTHLIKTRGQQVTLRCSSQSGHNTVSWYQQALGQGPQFIFQYYREEENGRGNFPPRFSGLQFPNYSSELNVNALELDDSALYLCASSAPQGDTEAFFGQGTRLTVV.

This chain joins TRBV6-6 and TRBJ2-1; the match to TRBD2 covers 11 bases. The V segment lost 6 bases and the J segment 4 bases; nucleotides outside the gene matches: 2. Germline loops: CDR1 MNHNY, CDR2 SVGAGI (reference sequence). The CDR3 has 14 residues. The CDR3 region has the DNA TGTGCCAGCAGCTGGACTAGCGGGTACAATGAGCAGTTCTTC. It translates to CASSWTSGYNEQFF.

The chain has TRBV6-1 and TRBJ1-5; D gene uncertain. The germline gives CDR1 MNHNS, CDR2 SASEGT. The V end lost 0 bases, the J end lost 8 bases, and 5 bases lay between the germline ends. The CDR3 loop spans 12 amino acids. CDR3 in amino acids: CASSEALEPQHF. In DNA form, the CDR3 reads TGTGCCAGCAGTGAAGCTCTCGAGCCCCAGCATTTT.

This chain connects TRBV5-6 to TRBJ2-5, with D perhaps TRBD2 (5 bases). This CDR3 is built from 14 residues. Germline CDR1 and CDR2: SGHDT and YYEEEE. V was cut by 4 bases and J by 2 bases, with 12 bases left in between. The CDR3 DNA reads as TGTGCCAGCAGCCTCGGACTGGCACAAGAGACCCAGTACTTC. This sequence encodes CASSLGLAQETQYF.

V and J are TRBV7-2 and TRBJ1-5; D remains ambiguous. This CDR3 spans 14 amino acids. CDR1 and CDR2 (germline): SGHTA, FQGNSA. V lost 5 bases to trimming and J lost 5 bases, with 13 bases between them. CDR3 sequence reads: CASSLFTRDQPQHF. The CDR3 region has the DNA TGTGCCAGCAGCCTTTTTACCCGGGATCAGCCCCAGCATTTT.

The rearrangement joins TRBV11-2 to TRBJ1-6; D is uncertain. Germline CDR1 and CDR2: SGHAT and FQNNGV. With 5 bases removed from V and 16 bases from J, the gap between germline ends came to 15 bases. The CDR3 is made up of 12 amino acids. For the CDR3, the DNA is TGTGCCAGCAGCACCCGATCGGGGAGTCTCCACTTT. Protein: CASSTRSGSLHF.

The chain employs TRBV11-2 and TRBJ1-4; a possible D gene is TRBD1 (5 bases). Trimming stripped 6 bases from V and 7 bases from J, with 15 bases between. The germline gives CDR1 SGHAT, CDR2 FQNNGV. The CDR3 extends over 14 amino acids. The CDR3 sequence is CASRVGGRGEKLFF. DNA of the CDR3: TGTGCCAGCAGAGTCGGAGGGAGGGGTGAAAAACTGTTTTTT.

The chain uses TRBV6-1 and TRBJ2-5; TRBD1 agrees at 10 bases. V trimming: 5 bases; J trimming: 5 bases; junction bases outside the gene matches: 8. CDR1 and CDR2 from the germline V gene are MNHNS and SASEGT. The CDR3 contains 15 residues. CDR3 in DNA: TGTGCCAGCAGTCGACAGGGGGCGATTGGGGAGACCCAGTACTTC. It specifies CASSRQGAIGETQYF.

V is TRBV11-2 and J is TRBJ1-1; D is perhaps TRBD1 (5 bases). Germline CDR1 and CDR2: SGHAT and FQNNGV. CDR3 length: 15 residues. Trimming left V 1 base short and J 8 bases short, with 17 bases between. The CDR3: CASSLVSGVLPEAFF. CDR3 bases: TGTGCCAGCAGCTTAGTTTCGGGGGTGCTACCGGAAGCTTTCTTT.

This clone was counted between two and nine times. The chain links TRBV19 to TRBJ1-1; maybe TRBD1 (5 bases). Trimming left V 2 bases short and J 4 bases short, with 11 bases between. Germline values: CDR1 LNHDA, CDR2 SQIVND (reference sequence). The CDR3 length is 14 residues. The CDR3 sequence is CASSIQGRGTEAFF. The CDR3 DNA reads TGTGCCAGTAGTATACAGGGTAGGGGCACTGAAGCTTTCTTT. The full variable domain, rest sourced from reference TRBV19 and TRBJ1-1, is DGGITQSPKYLFRKEGQNVTLSCEQNLNHDAMYWYRQDPGQGLRLIYYSQIVNDFQKGDIAEGYSVSREKKESFPLTVTSAQKNPTAFYLCASSIQGRGTEAFFGQGTRLTVV.

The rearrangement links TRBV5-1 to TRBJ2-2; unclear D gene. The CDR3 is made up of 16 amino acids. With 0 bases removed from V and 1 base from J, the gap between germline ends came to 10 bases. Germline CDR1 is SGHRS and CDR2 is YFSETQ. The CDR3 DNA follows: TGCGCCAGCAGCTTGGAGTCGGTTTTGAACACCGGGGAGCTGTTTTTT. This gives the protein CASSLESVLNTGELFF.

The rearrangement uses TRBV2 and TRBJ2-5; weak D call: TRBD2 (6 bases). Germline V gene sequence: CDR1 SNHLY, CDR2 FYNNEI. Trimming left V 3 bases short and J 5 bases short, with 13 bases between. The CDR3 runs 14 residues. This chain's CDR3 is CASSDEAGKETQYF. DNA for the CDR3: TGTGCCAGCAGTGATGAGGCGGGGAAGGAGACCCAGTACTTC.

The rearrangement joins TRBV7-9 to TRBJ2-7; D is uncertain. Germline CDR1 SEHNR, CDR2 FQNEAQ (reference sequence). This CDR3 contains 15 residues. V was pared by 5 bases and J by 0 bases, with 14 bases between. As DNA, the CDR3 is TGTGCCAGCAGCCCGAGTCAAAACCCCTCCTACGAGCAGTACTTC. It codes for CASSPSQNPSYEQYF.

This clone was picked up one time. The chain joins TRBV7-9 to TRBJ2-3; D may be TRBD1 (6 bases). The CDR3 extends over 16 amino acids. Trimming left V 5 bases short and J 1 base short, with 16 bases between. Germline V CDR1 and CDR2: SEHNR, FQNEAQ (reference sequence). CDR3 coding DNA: TGTGCCAGCAGCCCATCGATTGCAGGGGGCACAGATACGCAGTATTTT. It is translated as CASSPSIAGGTDTQYF.

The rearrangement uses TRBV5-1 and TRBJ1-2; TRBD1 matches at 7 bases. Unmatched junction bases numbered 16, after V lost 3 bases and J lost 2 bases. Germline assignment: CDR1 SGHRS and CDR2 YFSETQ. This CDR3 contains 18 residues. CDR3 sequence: CASSWGSRDSVGNYGYTF. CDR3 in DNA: TGCGCCAGCAGCTGGGGGTCCCGGGACAGTGTAGGGAACTATGGCTACACCTTC.

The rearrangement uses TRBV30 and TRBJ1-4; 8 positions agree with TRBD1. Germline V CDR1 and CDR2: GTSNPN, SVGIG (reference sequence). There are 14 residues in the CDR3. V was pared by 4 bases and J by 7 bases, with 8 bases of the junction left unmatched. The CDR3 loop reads CAWNSGGAGEKLFF. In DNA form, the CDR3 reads TGTGCCTGGAACTCAGGGGGCGCAGGTGAAAAACTGTTTTTT. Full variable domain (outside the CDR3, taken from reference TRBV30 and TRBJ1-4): SQTIHQWPATLVQPVGSPLSLECTVEGTSNPNLYWYRQAAGRGLQLLFYSVGIGQISSEVPQNLSASRPQDRQFILSSKKLLLSDSGFYLCAWNSGGAGEKLFFGSGTQLSVL.

This CDR3 reads CASSLPLASEQFF. CDR3 sequence (DNA): TGTGCCAGCAGCTTGCCCCTAGCGAGTGAGCAGTTCTTC. This sequence joins TRBV5-4 and TRBJ2-1; D may be TRBD2 (6 bases). CDR3 length: 13 amino acids. Germline assignment: CDR1 SGHNT and CDR2 YYREEE (reference sequence). The V gene lost 1 base and the J gene lost 9 bases, with 11 bases spanning the gap. The full variable domain, completed using reference TRBV5-4 and TRBJ2-1, is ETGVTQSPTHLIKTRGQQVTLRCSSQSGHNTVSWYQQALGQGPQFIFQYYREEENGRGNFPPRFSGLQFPNYSSELNVNALELDDSALYLCASSLPLASEQFFGPGTRLTVL.

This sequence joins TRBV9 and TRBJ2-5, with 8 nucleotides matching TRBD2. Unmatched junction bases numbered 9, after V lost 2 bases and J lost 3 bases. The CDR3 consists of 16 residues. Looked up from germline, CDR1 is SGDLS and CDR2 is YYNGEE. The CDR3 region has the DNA TGTGCCAGCAGCGTGGGGGTAGCGGGGCTGAAAGAGACCCAGTACTTC. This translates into CASSVGVAGLKETQYF. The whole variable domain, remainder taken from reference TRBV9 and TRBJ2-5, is DSGVTQTPKHLITATGQRVTLRCSPRSGDLSVYWYQQSLDQGLQFLIQYYNGEERAKGNILERFSAQQFPDLHSELNLSSLELGDSALYFCASSVGVAGLKETQYFGPGTRLLVL.

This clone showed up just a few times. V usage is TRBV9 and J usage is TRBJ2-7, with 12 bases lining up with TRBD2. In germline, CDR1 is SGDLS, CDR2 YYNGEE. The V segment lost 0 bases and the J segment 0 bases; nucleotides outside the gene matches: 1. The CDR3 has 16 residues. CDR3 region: CASSVGTSGVSYEQYF. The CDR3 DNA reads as TGTGCCAGCAGCGTAGGGACTAGCGGGGTCTCCTACGAGCAGTACTTC.

The CDR3, as DNA: TGTGCCAGCAGCCGTGGGGGGGACACTGAAGCTTTCTTT. Amino acids: CASSRGGDTEAFF. The V and J genes are TRBV11-1 and TRBJ1-1; D possibly corresponds to TRBD1 (5 bases). Looked up from germline, CDR1 is SGHAT and CDR2 is FQDESV (reference sequence). The CDR3 sequence is 13 residues long. V lost 5 bases and J 3 bases, leaving 10 bases between the germline ends.

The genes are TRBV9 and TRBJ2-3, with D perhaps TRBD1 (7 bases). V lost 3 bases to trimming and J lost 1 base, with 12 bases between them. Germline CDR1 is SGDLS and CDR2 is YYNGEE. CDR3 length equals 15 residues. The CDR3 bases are TGTGCCAGCAGCGCCAGGGGGGAGGGCACAGATACGCAGTATTTT. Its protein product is CASSARGEGTDTQYF.

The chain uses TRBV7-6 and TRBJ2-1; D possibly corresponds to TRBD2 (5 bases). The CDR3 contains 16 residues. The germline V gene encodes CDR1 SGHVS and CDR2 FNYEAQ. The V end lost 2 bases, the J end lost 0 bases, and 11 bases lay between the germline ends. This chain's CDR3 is CASSLSGPSSYNEQFF. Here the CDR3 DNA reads TGTGCCAGCAGCTTAAGCGGCCCCAGCTCCTACAATGAGCAGTTCTTC.

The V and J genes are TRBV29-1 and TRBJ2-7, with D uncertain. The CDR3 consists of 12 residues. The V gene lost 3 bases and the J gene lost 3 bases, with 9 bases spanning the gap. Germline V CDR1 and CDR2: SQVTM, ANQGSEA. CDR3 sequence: CSVETLFYEQYF. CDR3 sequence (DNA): TGCAGCGTTGAGACATTGTTCTACGAGCAGTACTTC.

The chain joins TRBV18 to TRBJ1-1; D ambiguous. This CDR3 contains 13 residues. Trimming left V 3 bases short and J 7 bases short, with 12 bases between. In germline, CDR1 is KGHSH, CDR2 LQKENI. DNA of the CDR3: TGTGCCAGCTCACCCCCAGGCGGGGTTGAAGCTTTCTTT. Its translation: CASSPPGGVEAFF.

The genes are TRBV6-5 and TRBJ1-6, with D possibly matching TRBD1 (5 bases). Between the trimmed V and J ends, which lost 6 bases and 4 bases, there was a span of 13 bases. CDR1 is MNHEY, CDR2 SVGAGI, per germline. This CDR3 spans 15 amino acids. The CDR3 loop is CASRLTATYNSPLHF. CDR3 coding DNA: TGTGCCAGCAGGTTGACAGCTACGTATAATTCACCCCTCCACTTT.

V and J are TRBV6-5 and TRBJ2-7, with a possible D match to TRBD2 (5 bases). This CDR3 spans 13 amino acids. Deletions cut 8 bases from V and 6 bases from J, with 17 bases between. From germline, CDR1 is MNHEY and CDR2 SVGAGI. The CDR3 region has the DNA TGTGCCAGCCGCCCCACCGGGGATAGCGAGCAGTACTTC. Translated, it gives CASRPTGDSEQYF.

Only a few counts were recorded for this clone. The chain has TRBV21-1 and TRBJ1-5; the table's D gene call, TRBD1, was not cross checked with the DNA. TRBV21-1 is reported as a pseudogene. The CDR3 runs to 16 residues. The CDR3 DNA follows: TGTGCCAGCAGCAAAGTGAGGGACAGGGTCGATCAGCCCCAGCATTTT. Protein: CASSKVRDRVDQPQHF.

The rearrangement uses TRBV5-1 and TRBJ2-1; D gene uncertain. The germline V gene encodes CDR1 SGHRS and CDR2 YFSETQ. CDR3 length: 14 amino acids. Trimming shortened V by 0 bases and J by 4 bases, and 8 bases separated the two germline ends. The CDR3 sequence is CASSLAGTYNEQFF. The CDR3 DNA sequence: TGCGCCAGCAGCTTGGCAGGCACATACAATGAGCAGTTCTTC.

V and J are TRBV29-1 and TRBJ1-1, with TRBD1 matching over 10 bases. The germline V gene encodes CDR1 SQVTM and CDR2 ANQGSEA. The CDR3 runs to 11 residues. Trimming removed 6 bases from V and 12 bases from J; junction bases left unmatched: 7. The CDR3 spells CSVGGTGESFF. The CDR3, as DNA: TGCAGCGTCGGGGGGACAGGGGAATCTTTCTTT. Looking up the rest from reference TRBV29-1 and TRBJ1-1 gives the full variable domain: SAVISQKPSRDICQRGTSLTIQCQVDSQVTMMFWYRQQPGQSLTLIATANQGSEATYESGFVIDKFPISRPNLTFSTLTVSNMSPEDSSIYLCSVGGTGESFFGQGTRLTVV.

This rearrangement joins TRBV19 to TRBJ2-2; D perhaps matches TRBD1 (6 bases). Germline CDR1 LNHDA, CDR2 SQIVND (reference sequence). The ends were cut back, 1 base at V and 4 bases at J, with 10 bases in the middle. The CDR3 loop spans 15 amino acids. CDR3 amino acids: CASSIGQGLTGELFF. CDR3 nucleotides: TGTGCCAGTAGTATAGGGCAGGGGCTCACCGGGGAGCTGTTTTTT.